The 30 T cell receptor beta chains presented below share a single source sample, sequenced in a study of metastatic and nonmetastatic thyroid tumors (dated by TCRdb to 2018 to 2021). No patient had received any treatment before thyroid surgery. Library generation was performed with PCR. Sequencing instrument: Illumina HiSeq 4000. TCRdb reprocessed the public reads (quality trimming at Q25 with fastp, clone calling with MiXCR) and kept in-frame beta chains. Counted in this sample were 24,000 or so clones; approximately 9.9% of them appeared once. In total, the top ten clones hold just under 30% of the sample. The sequencing input was blood. These receptor sequences come from a female donor with papillary thyroid cancer or a benign thyroid nodule (not recorded which). Some clones in this sample may be carry-over from other donors' samples.

As regards this clone: A much larger clone sits a single nucleotide away, making a read error possible. This sample also contains other DNA sequences that code for the same CDR3. This rearrangement joins TRBV19 to TRBJ2-1; possibly TRBD2 for D (6 bases). Trimming removed 9 bases at V and 4 bases at J, with 22 bases between. Germline loops: CDR1 LNHDA, CDR2 SQIVND (reference sequence). The CDR3 runs 16 residues. Here the CDR3 reads CASHLGGTRSYNEQFF. The CDR3 DNA is TGTGCCAGCCACCTCGGGGGTACGCGATCATACAATGAGCAGTTCTTC.

This sequence joins TRBV10-3 and TRBJ2-3; no firm D call. From germline, CDR1 is ENHRY and CDR2 SYGVKD. Trimming removed 0 bases from V and 2 bases from J, with 6 bases in between. This CDR3 is built from 14 residues. The CDR3 sequence is CAISESRTTDTQYF. The CDR3 bases are TGTGCCATCAGTGAGTCCCGGACCACAGATACGCAGTATTTT.

This chain connects TRBV16 to TRBJ1-2; TRBD1 is a possible D gene (6 bases). Trimming removed 4 bases at V and 4 bases at J, with 19 bases between. The CDR3 is made up of 16 amino acids. Germline CDR1 reads KGHSY; CDR2 reads FQNENV. The CDR3 loop reads CASSPSRGQGTYGYTF. The CDR3 DNA reads TGTGCCAGCAGCCCAAGCCGAGGCCAGGGGACCTATGGCTACACCTTC.

On this clone itself: The junction differs from germline at one of its ends, possibly a read error. The chain links TRBV12-3 or TRBV12-4 to TRBJ2-5; the D gene is possibly TRBD2 (5 bases). The CDR3 runs to 14 residues. CDR3 sequence (DNA): TGTGCCAGCAGTTTACACGTCGAAGCGGAGATCCAGTACTTC. This gives the protein CASSLHVEAEIQYF.

By share, this clone counts as medium-sized. The genes are TRBV6-1 and TRBJ2-1, with a tentative D call TRBD2 (6 bases). The CDR3 is made up of 15 amino acids. The ends were cut back, 5 bases at V and 4 bases at J, with 15 bases in the middle. Germline V gives CDR1 MNHNS, CDR2 SASEGT. This CDR3 is CASSSDGSRYNEQFF. For the CDR3, the DNA is TGTGCCAGCAGTTCAGACGGGAGCCGATACAATGAGCAGTTCTTC.

This clone has ten or more counts. J is TRBJ2-7 and V is TRBV20-1; D unresolved. From germline, CDR1 is DFQATT and CDR2 SNEGSKA (reference sequence). V lost 2 bases and J lost 4, with 6 bases in between. The CDR3 consists of 11 residues. The CDR3 bases are TGCAGTGCTAGACTCGGGTACGAGCAGTACTTC. It is translated as CSARLGYEQYF.

This clone is categorized as medium-sized. The V and J genes are TRBV10-2 and TRBJ2-7, with D tentatively TRBD1 (5 bases). This CDR3 has 12 amino acids. The V gene lost 4 bases and the J gene lost 2 bases, with 6 bases spanning the gap. CDR1 WSHSY and CDR2 SAAADI come from the germline V gene. The CDR3 region is CASSGQTYEQYF. The CDR3 nucleotides are TGCGCCAGCAGTGGACAGACCTACGAGCAGTACTTC.

Comment on this clone: This may arise from a read error, as a much more abundant clone is one base away. Other nucleotide sequences in the sample specify the same CDR3. The chain links TRBV9 to TRBJ1-1; TRBD1 agrees at 7 bases. This CDR3 has 14 amino acids. Germline CDR1 and CDR2: SGDLS and YYNGEE. CDR3 sequence: CASSVETGNTEAFF. CDR3 in DNA: TGTGCCAGCAGCGTAGAGACAGGGAACACTGAGGCTTTCTTT.

This clone was seen repeatedly, ten times or more. The chain joins TRBV15 to TRBJ1-2; D is possibly TRBD1 (5 bases). The CDR3 contains 16 residues. The germline V gene encodes CDR1 LNHNV and CDR2 YYDKDF (reference sequence). The V end was cut by 0 bases, the J end by 6 bases, with 17 bases between. This chain's CDR3 is CATSREGVDRLNGYTF. CDR3 DNA: TGTGCCACCAGCAGAGAGGGGGTTGACAGACTAAATGGCTACACCTTC.

This clone was found many times. The V gene is TRBV9, the J gene TRBJ2-7, with 10 positions matching TRBD2. Looked up from germline, CDR1 is SGDLS and CDR2 is YYNGEE. The CDR3 loop spans 15 amino acids. The V and J ends lost 0 bases and 3 bases, in that order; junction bases with no gene match: 3. CDR3 DNA: TGTGCCAGCAGCGTAGCTAGCGGGAGAGTCTACGAGCAGTACTTC. Amino acid sequence: CASSVASGRVYEQYF.

This clone came up many times. This sequence joins TRBV24-1 and TRBJ1-2; D is unresolved. Germline lookup yields CDR1 KGHDR and CDR2 SFDVKD. This CDR3 contains 14 residues. V lost 0 bases, J lost 2 bases, and 6 bases lay in between. The CDR3 DNA follows: TGTGCCACCAGTGATTTGGACGGAAACTATGGCTACACCTTC. It codes for CATSDLDGNYGYTF.

This clone was picked up many times. The V gene is TRBV24-1, the J gene TRBJ1-2; perhaps TRBD1 as D (5 bases). The germline V gene encodes CDR1 KGHDR and CDR2 SFDVKD. The length of the CDR3 is 14 residues. V was clipped by 3 bases and J by 8 bases, with 15 bases between them. The CDR3 DNA sequence: TGTGCCACCAGTGATGGCCGGGACTCGGCCGGCTACACCTTC. This codes for CATSDGRDSAGYTF.

In its sample, this clone was seen many times. The J gene is TRBJ2-3, the V gene TRBV20-1; TRBD2 might be the D (6 bases). Trimming left V 2 bases short and J 4 bases short, with 19 bases between. Germline CDR1 DFQATT, CDR2 SNEGSKA (reference sequence). The CDR3 contains 16 residues. DNA of the CDR3: TGCAGTGCTAGAAACCCACCCGGACCGGGGGCAGATACGCAGTATTTT. The encoded protein is CSARNPPGPGADTQYF.

This clone was seen at least ten times. The rearrangement uses TRBV28 and TRBJ2-6; D remains ambiguous. The CDR3 contains 16 residues. The germline CDR1 and CDR2 sequences are MDHEN and SYDVKM. V dropped 4 bases and J dropped 1 base, with 11 bases sitting between them. This chain's CDR3 is CASSSDPDSGANVLTF. In nucleotides, the CDR3 is TGTGCCAGCAGTTCAGACCCCGATTCTGGGGCCAACGTCCTGACTTTC.

This clone was found many times. The V call is TRBV11-2, the J call TRBJ1-6, with a weak D call TRBD1 (5 bases). V dropped 2 bases and J dropped 10 bases, with 15 bases sitting between them. Germline CDR1 is SGHAT and CDR2 is FQNNGV. This CDR3 region has 15 residues. The CDR3 loop reads CASSLSAQGNSPLHF. The CDR3 nucleotides are TGTGCCAGCAGCTTATCGGCGCAGGGAAACTCACCCCTCCACTTT.

J is TRBJ2-1 and V is TRBV11-3; no reliable D call. V lost 5 bases to trimming and J lost 10 bases, with 18 bases between them. The CDR3 spans 14 residues. Germline loops: CDR1 SGHNT, CDR2 YENEEA. The DNA of the CDR3 is TGTGCCAGCAGCGACCGAGACGGGTTAAAGGAGCAGTTCTTC. It is translated as CASSDRDGLKEQFF.

Ten or more counts support this clone. The genes are TRBV6-1 and TRBJ1-1, with no clear D. This CDR3 is built from 11 residues. Trimming took off 7 bases at V and 3 bases at J, with 6 bases between the two ends. Germline CDR1 is MNHNS and CDR2 is SASEGT. CDR3 amino acids: CASTDDTEAFF. Written as DNA, the CDR3 is TGTGCCAGCACCGACGACACTGAAGCTTTCTTT.

This clone was picked up many times. This clone may be a read error of a much larger clone one base away. This chain links TRBV15 with TRBJ2-5; 7 bases agree with TRBD1. The CDR3 extends over 15 amino acids. CDR1 is LNHNV, CDR2 YYDKDF, per germline (reference sequence). The CDR3 is CATGRETGNEETQYF. The CDR3 DNA sequence: TGTGCCACCGGCAGAGAGACAGGGAACGAAGAGACCCAGTACTTC.

This rearrangement joins TRBV11-1 to TRBJ2-7, with 12 bases identical to TRBD2. The CDR3 totals 18 residues. Germline V CDR1 and CDR2: SGHAT, FQDESV (reference sequence). Trimming at V came to 2 bases and at J to 2 bases, leaving 10 bases not matched to a gene. CDR3 in DNA: TGTGCCAGCAGCTTAAGTCTAGCGGGAGGGCCAAGGGCCTACGAGCAGTACTTC. Its translation is CASSLSLAGGPRAYEQYF.

The V and J genes are TRBV7-9 and TRBJ1-4; no clear D gene. The CDR3 runs to 13 residues. Germline-derived CDR1 and CDR2 are SEHNR and FQNEAQ (reference sequence). V was pared by 1 base and J by 8 bases, with 8 bases between. The chain's CDR3 is CASSLGIEEKLFF. The CDR3 nucleotides read TGTGCCAGCAGCTTAGGGATAGAAGAAAAACTGTTTTTT. The whole variable domain, remainder taken from reference TRBV7-9 and TRBJ1-4, is DTGVSQNPRHKITKRGQNVTFRCDPISEHNRLYWYRQTLGQGPEFLTYFQNEAQLEKSRLLSDRFSAERPKGSFSTLEIQRTEQGDSAMYLCASSLGIEEKLFFGSGTQLSVL.

This clone was observed many times. CDR3 sequence reads: CASSFRQMGQETQYF. The CDR3 DNA follows: TGTGCCAGCAGCTTCCGACAGATGGGCCAAGAGACCCAGTACTTC. The V call is TRBV7-8, the J call TRBJ2-5, with a tentative D call TRBD1 (5 bases). From germline, CDR1 is SGHVS and CDR2 FQNEAQ. CDR3 length: 15 amino acids. V lost 3 bases, J lost 1 base, and 12 bases lay in between.

In its sample, this clone is medium-sized (0.01 to 0.1%). This chain uses TRBV6-1 with TRBJ1-2; 10 bases line up with TRBD1. CDR3 length: 15 amino acids. Germline trimming cut 4 bases from V and 8 bases from J; bases unmatched to any gene: 10. Germline lookup yields CDR1 MNHNS and CDR2 SASEGT. CDR3 DNA: TGTGCCAGCAGTGGATCCACCGGGACAGGGGAAGGCTACACCTTC. Amino acids: CASSGSTGTGEGYTF.

Ten or more counts support this clone. The V call is TRBV2, the J call TRBJ1-1; D not certain. Germline V lookup: CDR1 SNHLY, CDR2 FYNNEI. The V end was cut by 6 bases, the J end by 0 bases, with 11 bases between. The CDR3 is 14 amino acids. The CDR3 DNA sequence: TGTGCCAGCAGACGAGGAAGAATGAACACTGAAGCTTTCTTT. Encoded protein: CASRRGRMNTEAFF.

This clone was seen at least ten times. The genes are TRBV11-2 and TRBJ1-1; 9 nucleotides line up with TRBD1. The CDR3 length is 13 residues. CDR1 and CDR2 (germline): SGHAT, FQNNGV. After removal of 4 bases from V and 3 bases from J, the junction contained 0 bases not matched to a gene. CDR3 amino acids: CASSWTGDTEAFF. CDR3 nucleotides: TGTGCCAGCAGCTGGACAGGGGACACTGAAGCTTTCTTT.

The chain has TRBV10-2 and TRBJ2-1; TRBD2 might be the D (6 bases). Trimming cost V 8 bases and J 0 bases, with 11 bases left between them. CDR1 WSHSY and CDR2 SAAADI come from the germline V gene. The CDR3 runs 14 residues. The CDR3 coding sequence is TGCGCCAGCCTGGGACTGGGCTCCTACAATGAGCAGTTCTTC. Translated, it gives CASLGLGSYNEQFF.

This chain connects TRBV11-2 to TRBJ2-3; D gene unclear. Trimming cost V 9 bases and J 0 bases, with 16 bases left between them. CDR3 size: 15 residues. The germline V gene has CDR1 SGHAT and CDR2 FQNNGV. CDR3 in DNA: TGTGCCAGTGAGAGGCGCGGCCTTAGCACAGATACGCAGTATTTT. As protein: CASERRGLSTDTQYF.

Regarding this clone: A single base separates this from a much larger clone, so it may be a read error. The chain has TRBV9 and TRBJ1-1; D not certain. CDR3 length equals 12 residues. Deletions cut 9 bases from V and 3 bases from J, with 12 bases between. Germline V gene sequence: CDR1 SGDLS, CDR2 YYNGEE. CDR3 nucleotides: TGTGCCATCAGTTTAGAAGACACTGAAGCTTTCTTT. This codes for CAISLEDTEAFF.

Relative to its sample, this clone is medium-sized (0.01 to 0.1%). The rearrangement uses TRBV28 and TRBJ1-1, with D possibly being TRBD1 (5 bases). Trimming removed 4 bases at V and 3 bases at J, with 9 bases between. CDR1 and CDR2 (germline): MDHEN, SYDVKM. The CDR3 is made up of 13 amino acids. This CDR3 reads CASSSRAYTEAFF. Here the CDR3 DNA reads TGTGCCAGCAGTTCCAGGGCCTACACTGAAGCTTTCTTT.

This clone appeared many times. The chain joins TRBV7-2 to TRBJ1-1; D gene ambiguous. Looked up from germline, CDR1 is SGHTA and CDR2 is FQGNSA. Trimming pared 2 bases from V and 1 base from J, leaving 5 bases between. This CDR3 has 13 residues. DNA for the CDR3: TGTGCCAGCAGCTTATATGAGAACACTGAAGCTTTCTTT. Its protein product is CASSLYENTEAFF.

This clone occurred many times. The chain links TRBV29-1 to TRBJ2-3; D is unclear. Germline-derived CDR1 and CDR2 are SQVTM and ANQGSEA. The CDR3 has 12 residues. Trimming pared 5 bases from V and 5 bases from J, leaving 11 bases between. In DNA form, the CDR3 reads TGCAGCGTTTTCAAGTTCCAAGATACGCAGTATTTT. This translates into CSVFKFQDTQYF.